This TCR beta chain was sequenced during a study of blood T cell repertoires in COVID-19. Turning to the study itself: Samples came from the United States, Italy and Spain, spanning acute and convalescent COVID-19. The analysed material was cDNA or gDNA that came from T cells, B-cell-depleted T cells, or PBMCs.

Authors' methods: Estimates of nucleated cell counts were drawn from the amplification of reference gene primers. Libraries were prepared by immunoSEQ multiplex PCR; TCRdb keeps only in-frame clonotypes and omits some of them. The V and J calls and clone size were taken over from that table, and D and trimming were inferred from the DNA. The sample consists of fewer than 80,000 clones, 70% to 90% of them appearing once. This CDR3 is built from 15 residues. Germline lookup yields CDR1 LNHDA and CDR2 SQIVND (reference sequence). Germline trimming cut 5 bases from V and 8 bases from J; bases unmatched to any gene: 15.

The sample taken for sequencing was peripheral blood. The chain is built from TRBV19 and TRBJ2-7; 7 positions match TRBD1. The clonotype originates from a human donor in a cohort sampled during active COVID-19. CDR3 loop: CASSVLGTEPTKQYF. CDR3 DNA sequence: TGTGCCAGTAGTGTACTCGGGACAGAACCTACGAAGCAGTACTTC. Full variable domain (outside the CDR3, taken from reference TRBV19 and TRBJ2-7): DGGITQSPKYLFRKEGQNVTLSCEQNLNHDAMYWYRQDPGQGLRLIYYSQIVNDFQKGDIAEGYSVSREKKESFPLTVTSAQKNPTAFYLCASSVLGTEPTKQYFGPGTRLTVT.